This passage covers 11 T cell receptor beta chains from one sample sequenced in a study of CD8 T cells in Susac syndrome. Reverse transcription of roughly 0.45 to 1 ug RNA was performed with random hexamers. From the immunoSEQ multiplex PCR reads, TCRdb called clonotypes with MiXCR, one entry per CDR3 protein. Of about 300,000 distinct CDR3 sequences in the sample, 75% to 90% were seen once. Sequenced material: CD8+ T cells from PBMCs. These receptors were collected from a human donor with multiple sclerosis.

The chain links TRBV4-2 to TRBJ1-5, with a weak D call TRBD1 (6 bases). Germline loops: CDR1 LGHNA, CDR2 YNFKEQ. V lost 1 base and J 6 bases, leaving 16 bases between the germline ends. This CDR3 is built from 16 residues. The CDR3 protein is CASSQGFAGASQPQHF. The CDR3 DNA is TGTGCCAGCAGCCAAGGTTTCGCAGGGGCGAGTCAGCCCCAGCATTTT.

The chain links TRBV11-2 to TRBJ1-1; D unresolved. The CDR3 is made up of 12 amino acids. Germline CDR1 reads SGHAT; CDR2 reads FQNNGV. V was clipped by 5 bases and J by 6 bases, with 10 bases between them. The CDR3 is CASSPRTAEAFF. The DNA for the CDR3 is TGTGCCAGCAGCCCCCGGACCGCTGAAGCTTTCTTT.

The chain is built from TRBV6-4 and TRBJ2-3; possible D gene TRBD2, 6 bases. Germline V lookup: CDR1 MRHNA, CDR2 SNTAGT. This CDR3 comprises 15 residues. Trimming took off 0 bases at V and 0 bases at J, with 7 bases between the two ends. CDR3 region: CASSDSRGSTDTQYF. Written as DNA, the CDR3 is TGTGCCAGCAGTGACTCGCGGGGTAGCACAGATACGCAGTATTTT.

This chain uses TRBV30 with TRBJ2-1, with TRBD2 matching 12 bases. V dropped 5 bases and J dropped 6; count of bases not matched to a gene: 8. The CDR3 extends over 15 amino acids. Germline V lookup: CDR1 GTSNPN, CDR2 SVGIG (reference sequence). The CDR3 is CAWGDLLAGGNEQFF. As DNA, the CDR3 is TGTGCCTGGGGGGACCTACTAGCGGGAGGCAATGAGCAGTTCTTC. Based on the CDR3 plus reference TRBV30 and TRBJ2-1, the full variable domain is SQTIHQWPATLVQPVGSPLSLECTVEGTSNPNLYWYRQAAGRGLQLLFYSVGIGQISSEVPQNLSASRPQDRQFILSSKKLLLSDSGFYLCAWGDLLAGGNEQFFGPGTRLTVL.

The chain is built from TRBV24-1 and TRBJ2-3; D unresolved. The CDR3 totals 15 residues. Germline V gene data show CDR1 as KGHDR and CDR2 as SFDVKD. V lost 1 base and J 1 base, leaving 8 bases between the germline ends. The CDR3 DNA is TGTGCCACCAGTGATTTTTACCGTGGCACAGATACGCAGTATTTT. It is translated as CATSDFYRGTDTQYF.

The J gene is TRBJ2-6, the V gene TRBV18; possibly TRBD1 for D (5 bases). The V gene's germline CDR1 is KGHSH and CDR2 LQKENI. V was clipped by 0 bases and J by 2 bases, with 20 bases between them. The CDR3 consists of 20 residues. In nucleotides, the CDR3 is TGTGCCAGCTCACCACCCCCCCTGCAGGGAACTCATCCTGGGGCCAACGTCCTGACTTTC. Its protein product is CASSPPPLQGTHPGANVLTF.

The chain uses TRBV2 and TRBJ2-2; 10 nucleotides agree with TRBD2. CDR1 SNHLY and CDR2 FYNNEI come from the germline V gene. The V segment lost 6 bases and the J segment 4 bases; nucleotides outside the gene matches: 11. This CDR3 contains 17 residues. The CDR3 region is CASRQSGGAVGTGELFF. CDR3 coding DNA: TGTGCCAGCAGACAAAGCGGGGGGGCAGTCGGCACCGGGGAGCTGTTTTTT.

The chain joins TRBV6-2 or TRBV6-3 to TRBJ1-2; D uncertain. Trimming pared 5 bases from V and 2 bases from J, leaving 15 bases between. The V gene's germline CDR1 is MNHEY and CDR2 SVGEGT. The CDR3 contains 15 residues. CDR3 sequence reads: CASSAAGGFNYGYTF. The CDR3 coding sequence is TGTGCCAGCAGTGCCGCGGGAGGTTTCAACTATGGCTACACCTTC.

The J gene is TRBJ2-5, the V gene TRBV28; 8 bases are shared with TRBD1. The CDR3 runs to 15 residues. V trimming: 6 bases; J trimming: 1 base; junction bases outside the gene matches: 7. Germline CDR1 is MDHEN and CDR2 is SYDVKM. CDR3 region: CASRAMTGVQETQYF. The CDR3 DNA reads TGTGCCAGCAGAGCGATGACAGGGGTCCAAGAGACCCAGTACTTC.

Here the CDR3 reads CASRGPNTEAFF. The CDR3, as DNA: TGTGCCAGCAGAGGCCCGAACACTGAAGCTTTCTTT. This chain links TRBV6-4 with TRBJ1-1, with no clear D. This CDR3 region has 12 residues. Germline values: CDR1 MRHNA, CDR2 SNTAGT. The V and J ends lost 6 bases and 1 base respectively, with 6 bases between them.

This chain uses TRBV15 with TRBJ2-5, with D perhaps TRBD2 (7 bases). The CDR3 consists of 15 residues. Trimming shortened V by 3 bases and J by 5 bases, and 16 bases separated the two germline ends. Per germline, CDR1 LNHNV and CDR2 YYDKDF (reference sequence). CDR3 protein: CATSSKGGAAETQYF. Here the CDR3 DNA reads TGTGCCACCAGCAGTAAGGGGGGGGCCGCCGAGACCCAGTACTTC.